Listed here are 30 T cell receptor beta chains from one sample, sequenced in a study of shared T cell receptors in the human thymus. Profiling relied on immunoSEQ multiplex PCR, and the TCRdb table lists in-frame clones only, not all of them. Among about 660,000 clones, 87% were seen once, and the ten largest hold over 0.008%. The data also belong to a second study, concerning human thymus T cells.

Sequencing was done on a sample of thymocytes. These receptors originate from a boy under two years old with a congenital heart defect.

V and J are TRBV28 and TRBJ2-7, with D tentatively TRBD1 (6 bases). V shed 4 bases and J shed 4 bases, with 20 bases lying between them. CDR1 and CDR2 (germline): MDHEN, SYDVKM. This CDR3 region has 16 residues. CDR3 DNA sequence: TGTGCCAGCAGTTCATTCCCCCCGACAGGATTTTACGAGCAGTACTTC. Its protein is CASSSFPPTGFYEQYF.

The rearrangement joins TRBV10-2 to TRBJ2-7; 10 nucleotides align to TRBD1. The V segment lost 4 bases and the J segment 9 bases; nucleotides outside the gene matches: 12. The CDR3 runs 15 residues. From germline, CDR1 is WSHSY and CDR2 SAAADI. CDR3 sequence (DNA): TGCGCCAGCAGTGGGGCCGGGACAGGGGTCAACGGGCAGTACTTC. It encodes CASSGAGTGVNGQYF.

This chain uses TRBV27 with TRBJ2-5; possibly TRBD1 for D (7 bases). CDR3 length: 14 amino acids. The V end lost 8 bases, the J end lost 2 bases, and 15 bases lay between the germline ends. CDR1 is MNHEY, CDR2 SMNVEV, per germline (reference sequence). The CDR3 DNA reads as TGTGCCAGCTCTTCCAGGGGGGAACAAGAGACCCAGTACTTC. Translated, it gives CASSSRGEQETQYF.

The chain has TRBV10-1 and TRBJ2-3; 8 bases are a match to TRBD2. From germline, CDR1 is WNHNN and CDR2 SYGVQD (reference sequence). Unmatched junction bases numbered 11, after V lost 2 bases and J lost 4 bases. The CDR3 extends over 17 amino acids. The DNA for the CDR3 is TGCGCCAGCAGTGAGACTCCCCGGGCTAGCGGGTCAGATACGCAGTATTTT. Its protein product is CASSETPRASGSDTQYF.

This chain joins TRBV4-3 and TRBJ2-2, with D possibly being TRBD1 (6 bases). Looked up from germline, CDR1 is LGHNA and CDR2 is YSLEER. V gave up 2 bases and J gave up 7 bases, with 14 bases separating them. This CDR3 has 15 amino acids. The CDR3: CASSQQKKGGGELFF. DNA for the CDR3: TGCGCCAGCAGCCAACAAAAGAAAGGGGGCGGGGAGCTGTTTTTT.

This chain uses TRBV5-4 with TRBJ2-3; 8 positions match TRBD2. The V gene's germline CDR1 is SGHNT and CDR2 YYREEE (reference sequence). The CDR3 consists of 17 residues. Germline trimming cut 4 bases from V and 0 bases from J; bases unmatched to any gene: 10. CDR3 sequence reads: CASSPRGGAPSTDTQYF. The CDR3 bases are TGTGCCAGCAGCCCCCGGGGGGGGGCCCCTAGCACAGATACGCAGTATTTT.

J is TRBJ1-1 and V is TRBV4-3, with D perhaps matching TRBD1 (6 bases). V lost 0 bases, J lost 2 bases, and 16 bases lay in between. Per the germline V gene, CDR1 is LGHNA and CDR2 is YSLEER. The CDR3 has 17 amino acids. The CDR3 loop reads CASSQETGGLSNTEAFF. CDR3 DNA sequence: TGCGCCAGCAGCCAAGAGACGGGGGGGCTCTCAAACACTGAAGCTTTCTTT.

Here the CDR3 DNA reads TGTGCCAGCAGTCAGATTCGACTAGCGGGGAGGGCTTGCACAGATACGCAGTATTTT. The encoded protein is CASSQIRLAGRACTDTQYF. V and J are TRBV28 and TRBJ2-3; 11 nucleotides align to TRBD2. The J segment lost 1 base and the V segment lost 5 bases, leaving 14 bases of the junction unmatched. The V gene's germline CDR1 is MDHEN and CDR2 SYDVKM. CDR3 length equals 19 residues.

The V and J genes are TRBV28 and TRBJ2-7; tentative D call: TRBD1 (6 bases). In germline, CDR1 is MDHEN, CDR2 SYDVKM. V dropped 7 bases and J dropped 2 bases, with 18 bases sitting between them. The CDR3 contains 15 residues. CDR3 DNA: TGTGCCAGCACCCAAGGCCGGGACACAACCTACGAGCAGTACTTC. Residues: CASTQGRDTTYEQYF. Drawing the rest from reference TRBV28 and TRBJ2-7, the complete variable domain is DVKVTQSSRYLVKRTGEKVFLECVQDMDHENMFWYRQDPGLGLRLIYFSYDVKMKEKGDIPEGYSVSREKKERFSLILESASTNQTSMYLCASTQGRDTTYEQYFGPGTRLTVT.

CDR3 bases: TGTGCCAGCAGTTTAGAGGACAGGGAGGCCCACGAGCAGTACTTC. This encodes CASSLEDREAHEQYF. V gene TRBV28 combines with J gene TRBJ2-7; 8 nucleotides agree with TRBD1. Germline CDR1 reads MDHEN; CDR2 reads SYDVKM. V shed 2 bases, J shed 5 bases, and the junction held 8 bases outside the gene matches. The CDR3 has 15 residues.

CDR3 amino acids: CASSQIAGRGTDTQYF. CDR3 sequence (DNA): TGCGCCAGCAGCCAGATTGCGGGGAGAGGCACAGATACGCAGTATTTT. The rearrangement joins TRBV5-1 to TRBJ2-3, with a weak D call TRBD2 (6 bases). The germline CDR1 and CDR2 sequences are SGHRS and YFSETQ. The CDR3 length is 16 residues. V lost 4 bases and J 1 base, leaving 16 bases between the germline ends.

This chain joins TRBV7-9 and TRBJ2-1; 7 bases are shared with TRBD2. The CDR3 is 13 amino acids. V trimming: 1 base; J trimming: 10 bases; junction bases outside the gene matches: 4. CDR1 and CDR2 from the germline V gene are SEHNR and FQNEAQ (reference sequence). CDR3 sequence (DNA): TGTGCCAGCAGCTTAGACCAGCGGGGAGAGCAGTTCTTC. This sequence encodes CASSLDQRGEQFF.

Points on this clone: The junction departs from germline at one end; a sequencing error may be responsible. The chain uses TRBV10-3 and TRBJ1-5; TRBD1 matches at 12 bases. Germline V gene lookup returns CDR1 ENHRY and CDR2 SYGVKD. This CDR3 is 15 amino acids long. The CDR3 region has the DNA TGTGCCATCAGCCAGGGGACAGGGGGCACTCAGCTCCAGCATTTT. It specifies CAISQGTGGTQLQHF.

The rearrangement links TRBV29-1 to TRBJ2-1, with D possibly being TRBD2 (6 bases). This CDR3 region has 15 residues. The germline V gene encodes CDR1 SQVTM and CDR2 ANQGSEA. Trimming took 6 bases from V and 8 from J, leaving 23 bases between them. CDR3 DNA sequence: TGCAGCGTAAACCCTGGCGGGGCCCCGGAAGATGAGCAGTTCTTC. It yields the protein CSVNPGGAPEDEQFF.

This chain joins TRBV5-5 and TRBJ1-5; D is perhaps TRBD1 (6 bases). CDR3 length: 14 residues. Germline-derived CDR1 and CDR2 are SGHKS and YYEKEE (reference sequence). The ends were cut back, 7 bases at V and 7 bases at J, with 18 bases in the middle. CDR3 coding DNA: TGTGCCAGCGGCAAGACAGGTCTTGCACAGCCCCAGCATTTT. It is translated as CASGKTGLAQPQHF.

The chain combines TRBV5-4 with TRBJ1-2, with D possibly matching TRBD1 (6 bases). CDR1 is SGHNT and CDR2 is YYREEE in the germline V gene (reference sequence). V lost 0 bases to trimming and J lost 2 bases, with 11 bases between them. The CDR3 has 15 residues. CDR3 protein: CASSLAAGVNYGYTF. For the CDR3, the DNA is TGTGCCAGCAGCTTGGCGGCAGGGGTAAACTATGGCTACACCTTC.

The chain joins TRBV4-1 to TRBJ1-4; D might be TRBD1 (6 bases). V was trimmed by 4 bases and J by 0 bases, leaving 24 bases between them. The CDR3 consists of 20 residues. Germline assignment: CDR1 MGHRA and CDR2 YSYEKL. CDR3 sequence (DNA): TGCGCCAGCAGCCTCAAGCTACCCGGACAGTACTTTGCAACTAATGAAAAACTGTTTTTT. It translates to CASSLKLPGQYFATNEKLFF.

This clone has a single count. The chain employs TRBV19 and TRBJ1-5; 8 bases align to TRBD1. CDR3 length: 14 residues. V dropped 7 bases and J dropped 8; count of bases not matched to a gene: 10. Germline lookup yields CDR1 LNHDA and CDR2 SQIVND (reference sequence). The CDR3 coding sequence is TGTGCCAGTACCTCAGACAGGGGCCCTAAGCCCCAGCATTTT. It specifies CASTSDRGPKPQHF.

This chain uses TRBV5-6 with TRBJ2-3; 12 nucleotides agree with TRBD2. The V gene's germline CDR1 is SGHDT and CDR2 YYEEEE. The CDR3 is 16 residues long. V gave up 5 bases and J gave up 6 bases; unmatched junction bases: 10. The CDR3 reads CASRTGLAGVRDTQYF. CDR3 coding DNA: TGTGCCAGCAGAACGGGACTAGCGGGCGTAAGGGATACGCAGTATTTT. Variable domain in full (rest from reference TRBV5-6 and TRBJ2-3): DAGVTQSPTHLIKTRGQQVTLRCSPKSGHDTVSWYQQALGQGPQFIFQYYEEEERQRGNFPDRFSGHQFPNYSSELNVNALLLGDSALYLCASRTGLAGVRDTQYFGPGTRLTVL.

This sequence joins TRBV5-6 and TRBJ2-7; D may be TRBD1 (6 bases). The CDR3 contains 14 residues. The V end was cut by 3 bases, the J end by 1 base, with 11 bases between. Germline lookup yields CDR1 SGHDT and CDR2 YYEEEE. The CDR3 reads CASSSGDTSYEQYF. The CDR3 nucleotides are TGTGCCAGCAGCTCCGGGGACACTTCCTACGAGCAGTACTTC.

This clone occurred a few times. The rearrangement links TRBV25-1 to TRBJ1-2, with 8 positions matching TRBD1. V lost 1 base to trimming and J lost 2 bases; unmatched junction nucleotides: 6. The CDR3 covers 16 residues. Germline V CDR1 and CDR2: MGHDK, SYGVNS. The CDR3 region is CASSEFRTGPNYGYTF. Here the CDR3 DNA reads TGTGCCAGCAGTGAATTTCGGACAGGGCCGAACTATGGCTACACCTTC.

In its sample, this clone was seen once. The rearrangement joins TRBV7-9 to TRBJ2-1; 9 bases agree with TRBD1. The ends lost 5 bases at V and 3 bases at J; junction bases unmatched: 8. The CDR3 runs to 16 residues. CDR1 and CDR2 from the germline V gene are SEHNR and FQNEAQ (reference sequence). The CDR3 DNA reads TGTGCCAGCAGCGCGCCCCGGGACAGGGACTACAATGAGCAGTTCTTC. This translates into CASSAPRDRDYNEQFF.

The CDR3 DNA reads as TGTGCCAGCAGACTAAGTCGGGACAGCCAAGAGACCCAGTACTTC. Translating gives CASRLSRDSQETQYF. The chain has TRBV28 and TRBJ2-5; 7 bases map to TRBD1. The CDR3 has 15 amino acids. Germline values: CDR1 MDHEN, CDR2 SYDVKM. Trimming removed 6 bases from V and 1 base from J; junction bases left unmatched: 8. Drawing the rest from reference TRBV28 and TRBJ2-5, the complete variable domain is DVKVTQSSRYLVKRTGEKVFLECVQDMDHENMFWYRQDPGLGLRLIYFSYDVKMKEKGDIPEGYSVSREKKERFSLILESASTNQTSMYLCASRLSRDSQETQYFGPGTRLLVL.

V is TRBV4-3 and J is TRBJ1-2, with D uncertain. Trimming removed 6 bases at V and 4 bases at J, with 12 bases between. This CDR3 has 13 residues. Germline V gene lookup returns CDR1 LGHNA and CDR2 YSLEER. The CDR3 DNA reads TGCGCCAGCAGGCCCAGTTTCGCCTATGGCTACACCTTC. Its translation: CASRPSFAYGYTF.

The CDR3 is CSVEEGGRYNEQFF. CDR3 nucleotides: TGCAGCGTTGAAGAAGGGGGCAGGTACAATGAGCAGTTCTTC. The chain couples TRBV29-1 to TRBJ2-1; the match to TRBD1 covers 7 bases. The CDR3 runs 14 residues. Germline assignment: CDR1 SQVTM and CDR2 ANQGSEA. The trim removed 0 bases at V and 4 bases at J, leaving 3 bases unmatched.

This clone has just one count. The CDR3 reads CASSKSGGPRYEQYF. The CDR3 coding sequence is TGTGCCAGCAGTAAAAGCGGGGGGCCGAGGTATGAGCAGTACTTC. This chain connects TRBV28 to TRBJ2-7, with 9 nucleotides matching TRBD2. This CDR3 contains 15 residues. Looked up from germline, CDR1 is MDHEN and CDR2 is SYDVKM. Trimming cost V 5 bases and J 7 bases; bases outside gene matches: 12.

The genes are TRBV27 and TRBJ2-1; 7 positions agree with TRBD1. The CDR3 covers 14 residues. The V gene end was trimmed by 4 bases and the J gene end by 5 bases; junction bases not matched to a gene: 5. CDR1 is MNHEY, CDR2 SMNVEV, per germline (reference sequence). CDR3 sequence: CASSWGQINNEQFF. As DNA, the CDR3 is TGTGCCAGCAGTTGGGGACAGATAAACAATGAGCAGTTCTTC.

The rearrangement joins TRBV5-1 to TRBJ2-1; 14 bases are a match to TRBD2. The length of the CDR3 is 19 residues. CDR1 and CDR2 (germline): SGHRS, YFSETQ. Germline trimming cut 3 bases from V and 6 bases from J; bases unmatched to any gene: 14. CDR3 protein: CASSSGRGRGLAGVNEQFF. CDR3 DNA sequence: TGCGCCAGCAGCTCGGGGAGGGGAAGGGGACTAGCGGGAGTCAATGAGCAGTTCTTC.

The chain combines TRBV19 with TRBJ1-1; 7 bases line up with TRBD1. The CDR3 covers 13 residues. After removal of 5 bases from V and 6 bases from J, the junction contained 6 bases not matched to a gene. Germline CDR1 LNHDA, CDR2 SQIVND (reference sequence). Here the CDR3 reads CASSDRADSEAFF. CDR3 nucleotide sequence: TGTGCCAGTAGTGACAGGGCGGACTCTGAAGCTTTCTTT. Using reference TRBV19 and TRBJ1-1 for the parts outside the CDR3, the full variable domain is DGGITQSPKYLFRKEGQNVTLSCEQNLNHDAMYWYRQDPGQGLRLIYYSQIVNDFQKGDIAEGYSVSREKKESFPLTVTSAQKNPTAFYLCASSDRADSEAFFGQGTRLTVV.

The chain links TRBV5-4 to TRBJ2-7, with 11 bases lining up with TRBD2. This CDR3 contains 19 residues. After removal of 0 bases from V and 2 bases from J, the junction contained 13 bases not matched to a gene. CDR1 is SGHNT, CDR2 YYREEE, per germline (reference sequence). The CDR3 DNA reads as TGTGCCAGCAGCTTGGCTGTGTGGGGGACTAGCGGTACCGCCTACGAGCAGTACTTC. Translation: CASSLAVWGTSGTAYEQYF.